The rows below give T cell receptor beta chains drawn from one sample of a study of blood T cells in healthy people across ages. From the 5' RACE reads, TCRdb called clonotypes with MiXCR, one entry per CDR3 protein. The sample carries 600,000 to 650,000 distinct CDR3 sequences, about 53% recorded once. Sequenced sample: blood. These receptors originate from a man aged 60-69 years in good health. Each CDR3 is given with its conserved first and last residue. The order of the fields is D gene, J gene, V gene, clone size, CDR3 DNA, CDR3 protein. D genes are given only for firm matches. For some rows the clone size is stated as once, few or many, or as a class when expanded; others skip it.

>TRBD1|TRBJ2-1|TRBV20-1|few
TGCAGTGCTAGCATACACAGGGGGCGCCTCTACAATGAGCAGTTCTTC
CSASIHRGRLYNEQFF
>TRBD1|TRBJ2-1|TRBV7-2|-
TGTGCCAGCAGGCCGGACAGGGACGCCTACAATGAGCAGTTCTTC
CASRPDRDAYNEQFF
>-|TRBJ2-1|TRBV29-1|few
TGCAGCGTTGCGACCCCGTTTCCCGGGGAGCAGTTCTTC
CSVATPFPGEQFF
>-|TRBJ2-3|TRBV21-1|-
TGTGCCAGCAGCGGCCGGGACACTCGAGATACGCAGTATTTT
CASSGRDTRDTQYF
>TRBD2|TRBJ2-1|TRBV5-1|few
TGCGCCAGCAGCTTGGTACGTGATAGCGGGGCAAATGAGCAGTTCTTC
CASSLVRDSGANEQFF
>TRBD1|TRBJ1-4|TRBV2|once
TGTGCCAGCAGCGCTGACAGGGGCGGCAAGAATCCGTTTTTT
CASSADRGGKNPFF
>-|TRBJ2-4|TRBV29-1|few
TGCAGCGTTGAAGATCTGGTTGGGAAAAACATTCAGTACTTC
CSVEDLVGKNIQYF
>-|TRBJ2-1|TRBV4-1|-
TGCGCCAGCAGCCAAGTCGGCGCAGGTCGCAATGAGCAGTTCTTC
CASSQVGAGRNEQFF
>-|TRBJ2-5|TRBV4-1|-
TGCGCCAGCAGCCAAGATATCGGGACTCTACGAGAGCAGTACTTC
CASSQDIGTLREQYF
>-|TRBJ1-1|TRBV11-2|-
TGTGCCAGCAGCTTCGCAGGGGTAGCCACTGAAGCTTTCTTT
CASSFAGVATEAFF
>-|TRBJ2-7|TRBV27|-
TGTGCCAGTGGACGAAACCTAGGCTACGAGCAGTACTTC
CASGRNLGYEQYF
>-|TRBJ1-1|TRBV15|-
TGTGCCACCAGCAGAGACTGGGTGAACACTGAAGCTTTCTTT
CATSRDWVNTEAFF
>-|TRBJ2-7|TRBV3-1|-
TGTGCCAGCAGCCATACAGGGAGTGAATCCTACGAGCAGTACTTC
CASSHTGSESYEQYF
>-|TRBJ1-5|TRBV29-1|-
TGCAGCGTTGGTCTTGGGGGTACGGGGCAGCCCCAGCATTTT
CSVGLGGTGQPQHF
>-|TRBJ1-2|TRBV20-1|-
TGCAGTGCTAGAGTTAACGTTGGATTCTATGGCTACACCTTC
CSARVNVGFYGYTF
>TRBD1|TRBJ1-1|TRBV6-2/TRBV6-3|once
TGTGCCAGCAGGTTTACCTTCAGGGGGGACACTGAAGCTTTCTTT
CASRFTFRGDTEAFF
>TRBD2|TRBJ2-5|TRBV12-3/TRBV12-4|-
TGTGCCAGCAGGTCGACTAGCGGGGGAAGGCCCCAGTACTTC
CASRSTSGGRPQYF
>-|TRBJ2-1|TRBV20-1|-
TGCAGTGCTAGGACTATAGGGAGCTCCTACAATGAGCAGTTCTTC
CSARTIGSSYNEQFF
>-|TRBJ2-5|TRBV5-1|-
TGCGCCAGCAGGGGACGGCTCCGGGAGACCCAGTACTTC
CASRGRLRETQYF
>-|TRBJ2-3|TRBV20-1|-
TGCAGTGCGGGTGAGACTTCCACGCAGTATTTT
CSAGETSTQYF
>-|TRBJ2-7|TRBV11-2|-
TGTGCCAGCAGCCCCCGGGAACGTCACAGGTCAGGGTACGAGCAGTACTTC
CASSPRERHRSGYEQYF
>-|TRBJ1-6|TRBV28|few
TGTGCCAGCAGGGACAGCCAGAATTCACCCCTCCACTTT
CASRDSQNSPLHF
>TRBD2|TRBJ2-7|TRBV2|-
TGTGCCAGCAGCTCGACTAGCGGGGGGCCTTTTGAGTACTTC
CASSSTSGGPFEYF
>-|TRBJ2-3|TRBV27|-
TGTGCCAGCAGTCTACAGGGGACTGGCACAGATACGCAGTATTTT
CASSLQGTGTDTQYF
>TRBD1|TRBJ1-6|TRBV7-8|-
TGTGCCAGCAGCTTAGGCCTGGACAGGGTAAATTCACCCCTCCACTTT
CASSLGLDRVNSPLHF
>-|TRBJ1-2|TRBV21-1|-
TGTGCCAGCAAAGGGACCCGGGGGAGGGATGGCTACACCTTC
CASKGTRGRDGYTF
>-|TRBJ2-7|TRBV10-1|-
TGCGCCAGCAGTGAGTCGCCTGCCCACGAGCAGTACTTC
CASSESPAHEQYF
>-|TRBJ2-3|TRBV25-1|-
TGTGCCAGCAGCTCTGGGTCGAGGGATACGCAGTATTTT
CASSSGSRDTQYF
>-|TRBJ1-2|TRBV4-2|-
TGTGCCAGCAGCCAAGAGAGACAGAACTATGGCTACACCTTC
CASSQERQNYGYTF
>TRBD2|TRBJ2-7|TRBV3-1|-
TGTGCCAGCAGCCAGAGTCTAGCGGGGCCCTACGAGCAGTACTTC
CASSQSLAGPYEQYF
>-|TRBJ2-5|TRBV4-1|-
TGCGCCAGCAGCCAAGGGACTTGGTACCAAGAGACCCAGTACTTC
CASSQGTWYQETQYF
>TRBD2|TRBJ2-3|TRBV20-1|few
TGCAGTGCTAGAGGCACTAGCGTGATAGATACGCAGTATTTT
CSARGTSVIDTQYF
>-|TRBJ2-6|TRBV5-1|-
TGCGCCAGCAGCCCCCAGACCGACCTTCTCTCTGGGGCCAACGTCCTGACTTTC
CASSPQTDLLSGANVLTF
>TRBD2|TRBJ2-1|TRBV20-1|-
TGCAGTGCTAGTAAGCTAGCGGCCATCAATGAGCAGTTCTTC
CSASKLAAINEQFF
>-|TRBJ2-5|TRBV29-1|few
TGCAGCGTTGTCTTTTGGGGGCGCGGGCAAGAGACCCAGTACTTC
CSVVFWGRGQETQYF
>-|TRBJ1-1|TRBV10-3|-
TGTGCCATCAGTAGGAAGCAGGTCGAGGGTGAAGCTTTCTTT
CAISRKQVEGEAFF
>TRBD2|TRBJ2-1|TRBV5-1|-
TGCGCCAGCAGCTTGGGACTGGCTAGCGGGGGATACAATGAGCAGTTCTTC
CASSLGLASGGYNEQFF
>-|TRBJ2-3|TRBV5-1|-
TGCGCCAGCAGCTTCGGGGCTAGTAGCACAGATACGCAGTATTTT
CASSFGASSTDTQYF
>TRBD2|TRBJ2-1|TRBV12-3/TRBV12-4|once
TGTGCCAGCGGGGGGGGGATAGGTGAGCAGTTCTTC
CASGGGIGEQFF
>TRBD1|TRBJ1-2|TRBV3-1|-
TGTGCCAGCAGCCAAATTGTAGGGACAGCAGACGGCTACACCTTC
CASSQIVGTADGYTF
>-|TRBJ2-7|TRBV20-1|-
TGCAGTGCTAGGTCAACTGGGGGCTCCTACGAGCAGTACTTC
CSARSTGGSYEQYF
>TRBD1|TRBJ2-7|TRBV6-2/TRBV6-3|-
TGTGCCAGCAGTCGCGGGACAGGGTATAGCGAGCAGTACTTC
CASSRGTGYSEQYF
>-|TRBJ2-4|TRBV4-2|few
TGTGCCAGCAGCCCAGGGACGGGGAACATTCAGTACTTC
CASSPGTGNIQYF
>-|TRBJ2-3|TRBV25-1|-
TGTGCCAGCAGTGACTTCAGGGGCGTCATCCAAGATACGCAGTATTTT
CASSDFRGVIQDTQYF
>-|TRBJ2-7|TRBV2|few
TGTGCCAGCAGTGACTCTGGGTACGAGCAGTACTTC
CASSDSGYEQYF
>-|TRBJ2-3|TRBV20-1|-
TGCAGTGCTAGGGTGGCAGCCGACTCTGCAGATACGCAGTATTTT
CSARVAADSADTQYF
>-|TRBJ1-2|TRBV29-1|-
TGCAGCGCCGGCGGGGGCTACACCTTC
CSAGGGYTF
>TRBD2|TRBJ2-2|TRBV9|-
TGTGCCAGCAGCGGAGGGGGACTAGCCGCTAGGGAGCTGTTTTTT
CASSGGGLAARELFF
>-|TRBJ2-7|TRBV29-1|many
TGCAGCGTTGGTCCAGGGGAGTACGAGCAGTACTTC
CSVGPGEYEQYF
>TRBD1|TRBJ1-1|TRBV20-1|-
TGCAGAGCCGTCCCGGGACAGGGGTTGAACACTGAAGCTTTCTTT
CRAVPGQGLNTEAFF